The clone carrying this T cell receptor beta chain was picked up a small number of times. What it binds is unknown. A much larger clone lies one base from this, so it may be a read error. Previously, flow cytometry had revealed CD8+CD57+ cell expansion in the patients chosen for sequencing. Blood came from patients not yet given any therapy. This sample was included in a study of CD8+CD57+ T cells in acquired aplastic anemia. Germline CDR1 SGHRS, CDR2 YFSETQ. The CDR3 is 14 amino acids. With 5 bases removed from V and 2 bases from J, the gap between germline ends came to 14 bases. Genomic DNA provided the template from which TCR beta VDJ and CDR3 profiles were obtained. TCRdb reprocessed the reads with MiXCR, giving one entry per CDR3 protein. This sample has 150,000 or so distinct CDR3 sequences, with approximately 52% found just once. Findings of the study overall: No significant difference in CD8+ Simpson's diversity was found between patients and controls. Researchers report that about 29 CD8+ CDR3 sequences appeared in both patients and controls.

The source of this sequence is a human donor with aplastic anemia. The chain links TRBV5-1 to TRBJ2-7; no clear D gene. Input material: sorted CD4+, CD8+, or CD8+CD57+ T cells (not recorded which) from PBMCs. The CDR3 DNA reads TGCGCCAGCAGACCCAGCGACGGCCCCTACGAGCAGTACTTC. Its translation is CASRPSDGPYEQYF.